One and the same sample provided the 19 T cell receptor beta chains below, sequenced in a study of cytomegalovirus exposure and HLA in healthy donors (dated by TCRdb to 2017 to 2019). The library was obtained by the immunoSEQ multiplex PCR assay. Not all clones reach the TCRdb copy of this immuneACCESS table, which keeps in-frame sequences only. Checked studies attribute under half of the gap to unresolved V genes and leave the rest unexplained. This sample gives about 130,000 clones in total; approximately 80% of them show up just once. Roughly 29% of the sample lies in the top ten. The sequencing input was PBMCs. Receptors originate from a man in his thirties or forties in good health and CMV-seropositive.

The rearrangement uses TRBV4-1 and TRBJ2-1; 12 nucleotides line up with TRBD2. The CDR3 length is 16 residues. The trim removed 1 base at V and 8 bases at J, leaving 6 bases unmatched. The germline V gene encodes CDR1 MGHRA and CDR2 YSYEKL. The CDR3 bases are TGCGCCAGCAGCCAAGTCCTAGCGGGGGGGCCGTATGAGCAGTTCTTC. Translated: CASSQVLAGGPYEQFF.

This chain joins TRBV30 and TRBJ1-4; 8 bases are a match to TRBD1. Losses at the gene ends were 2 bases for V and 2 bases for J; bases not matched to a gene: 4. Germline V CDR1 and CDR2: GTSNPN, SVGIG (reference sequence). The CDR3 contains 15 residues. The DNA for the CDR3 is TGTGCCTGGAGTTCAGGGGGCGCGACTAATGAAAAACTGTTTTTT. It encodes CAWSSGGATNEKLFF.

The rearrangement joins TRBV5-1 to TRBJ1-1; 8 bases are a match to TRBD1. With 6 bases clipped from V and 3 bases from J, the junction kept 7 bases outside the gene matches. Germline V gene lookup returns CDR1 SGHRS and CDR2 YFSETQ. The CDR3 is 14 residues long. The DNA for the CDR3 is TGCGCCAGCAAGTTAGACAGGGGATACACTGAAGCTTTCTTT. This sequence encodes CASKLDRGYTEAFF.

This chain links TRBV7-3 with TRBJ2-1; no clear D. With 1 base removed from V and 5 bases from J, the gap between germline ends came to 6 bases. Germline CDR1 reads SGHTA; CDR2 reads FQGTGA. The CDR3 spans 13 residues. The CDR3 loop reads CASSLKRNNEQFF. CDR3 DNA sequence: TGTGCCAGCAGCTTAAAGAGGAACAATGAGCAGTTCTTC.

CDR3 DNA: TGTGCCAGCAGCAGCAACAGGGGGCTCTACGAGCAGTACTTC. Protein product: CASSSNRGLYEQYF. V usage is TRBV7-2 and J usage is TRBJ2-7, with 9 bases that match TRBD1. Trimming removed 5 bases from V and 3 bases from J; junction bases left unmatched: 5. There are 14 residues in the CDR3. CDR1 is SGHTA, CDR2 FQGNSA, per germline.

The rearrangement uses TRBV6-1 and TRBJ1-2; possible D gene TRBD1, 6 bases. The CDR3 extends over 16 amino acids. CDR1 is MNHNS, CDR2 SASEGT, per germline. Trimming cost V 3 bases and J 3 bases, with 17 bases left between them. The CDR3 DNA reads TGTGCCAGCAGTGAGGGGGAACTTACAGGGCACTATGGCTACACCTTC. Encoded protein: CASSEGELTGHYGYTF.

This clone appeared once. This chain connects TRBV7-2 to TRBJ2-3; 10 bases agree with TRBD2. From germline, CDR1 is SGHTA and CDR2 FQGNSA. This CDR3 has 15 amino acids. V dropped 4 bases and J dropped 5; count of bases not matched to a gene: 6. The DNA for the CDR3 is TGTGCCAGCAGCTCAAGCGGGAGGGCCGTAGATACGCAGTATTTT. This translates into CASSSSGRAVDTQYF.

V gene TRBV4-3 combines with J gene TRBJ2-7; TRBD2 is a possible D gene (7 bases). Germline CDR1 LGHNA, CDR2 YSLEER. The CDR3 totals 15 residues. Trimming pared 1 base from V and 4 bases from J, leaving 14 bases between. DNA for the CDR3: TGCGCCAGCAGCCAAGGGGCAGGGAGGGGGTACGAGCAGTACTTC. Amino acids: CASSQGAGRGYEQYF.

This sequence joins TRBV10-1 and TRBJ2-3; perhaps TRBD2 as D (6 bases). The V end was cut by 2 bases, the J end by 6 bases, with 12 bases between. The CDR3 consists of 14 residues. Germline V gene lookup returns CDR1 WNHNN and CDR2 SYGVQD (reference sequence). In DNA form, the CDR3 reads TGCGCCAGCAGTGAGAGACAAGGAGGGGATACGCAGTATTTT. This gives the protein CASSERQGGDTQYF.

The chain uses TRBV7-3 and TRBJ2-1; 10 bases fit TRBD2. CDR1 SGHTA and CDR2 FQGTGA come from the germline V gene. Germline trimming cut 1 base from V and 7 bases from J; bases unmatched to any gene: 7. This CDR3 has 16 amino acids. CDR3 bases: TGTGCCAGCAGCTTAAATCTAGCGGGGGATTCAAATGAGCAGTTCTTC. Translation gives CASSLNLAGDSNEQFF.

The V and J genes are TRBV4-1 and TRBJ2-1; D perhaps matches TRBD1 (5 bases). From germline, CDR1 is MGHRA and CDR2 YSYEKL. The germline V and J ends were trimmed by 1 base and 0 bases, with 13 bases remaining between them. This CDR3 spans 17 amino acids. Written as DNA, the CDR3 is TGCGCCAGCAGCCAAGGGCGGACACCCAGCTCCTACAATGAGCAGTTCTTC. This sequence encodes CASSQGRTPSSYNEQFF.

CDR3 in amino acids: CASTSLVRGSSYGYTF. CDR3 nucleotide sequence: TGTGCCAGCACCTCGCTCGTAAGGGGCTCTAGCTATGGCTACACCTTC. The V and J genes are TRBV7-8 and TRBJ1-2; maybe TRBD1 (5 bases). In germline, CDR1 is SGHVS, CDR2 FQNEAQ. CDR3 length: 16 amino acids. Trimming took off 7 bases at V and 4 bases at J, with 22 bases between the two ends.

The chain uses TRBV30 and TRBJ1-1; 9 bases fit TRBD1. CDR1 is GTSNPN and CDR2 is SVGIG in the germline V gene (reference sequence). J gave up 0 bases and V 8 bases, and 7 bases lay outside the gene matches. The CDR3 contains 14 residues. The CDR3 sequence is CALGQGIMNTEAFF. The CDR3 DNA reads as TGTGCCCTCGGACAGGGGATCATGAACACTGAAGCTTTCTTT. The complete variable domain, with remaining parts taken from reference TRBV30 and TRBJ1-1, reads SQTIHQWPATLVQPVGSPLSLECTVEGTSNPNLYWYRQAAGRGLQLLFYSVGIGQISSEVPQNLSASRPQDRQFILSSKKLLLSDSGFYLCALGQGIMNTEAFFGQGTRLTVV.

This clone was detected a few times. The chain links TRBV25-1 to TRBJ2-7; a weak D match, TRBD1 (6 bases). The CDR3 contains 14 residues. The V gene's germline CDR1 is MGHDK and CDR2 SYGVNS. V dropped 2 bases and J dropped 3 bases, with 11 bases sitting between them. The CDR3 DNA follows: TGTGCCAGCAGTGAAGGGACAAAACACTACGAGCAGTACTTC. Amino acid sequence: CASSEGTKHYEQYF.

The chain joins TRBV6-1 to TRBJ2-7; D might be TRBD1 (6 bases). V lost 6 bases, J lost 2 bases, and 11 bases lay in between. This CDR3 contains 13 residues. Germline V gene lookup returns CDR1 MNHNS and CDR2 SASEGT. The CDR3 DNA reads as TGTGCCAGCAGCCGGACAGTCACCTACGAGCAGTACTTC. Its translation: CASSRTVTYEQYF.

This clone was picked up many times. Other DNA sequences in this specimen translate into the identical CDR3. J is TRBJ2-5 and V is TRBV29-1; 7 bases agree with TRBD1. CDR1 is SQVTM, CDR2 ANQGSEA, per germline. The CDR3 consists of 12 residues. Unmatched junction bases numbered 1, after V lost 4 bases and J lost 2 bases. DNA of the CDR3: TGCAGCGTTGCCAGGGGGCAAGAGACCCAGTACTTC. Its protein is CSVARGQETQYF.

CDR3 protein: CASSFMGQVAYEQYF. CDR3 coding DNA: TGTGCCAGCAGTTTCATGGGGCAAGTAGCCTACGAGCAGTACTTC. V gene TRBV28 combines with J gene TRBJ2-7; a weak D match, TRBD1 (5 bases). Per germline, CDR1 MDHEN and CDR2 SYDVKM. The ends were cut back, 3 bases at V and 2 bases at J, with 14 bases in the middle. The CDR3 is made up of 15 amino acids.

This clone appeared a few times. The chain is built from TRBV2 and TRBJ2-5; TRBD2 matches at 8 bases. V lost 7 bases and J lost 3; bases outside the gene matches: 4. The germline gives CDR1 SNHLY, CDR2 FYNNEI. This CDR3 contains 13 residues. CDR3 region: CASKKLAEETQYF. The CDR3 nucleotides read TGTGCCAGCAAAAAACTAGCGGAAGAGACCCAGTACTTC.

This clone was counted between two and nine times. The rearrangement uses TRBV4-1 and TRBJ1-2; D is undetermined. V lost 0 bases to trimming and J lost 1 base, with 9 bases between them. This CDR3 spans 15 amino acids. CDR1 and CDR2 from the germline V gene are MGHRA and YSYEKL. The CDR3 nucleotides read TGCGCCAGCAGCCAAGAGGTCGGGAGTAACTATGGCTACACCTTC. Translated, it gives CASSQEVGSNYGYTF.